The T cell receptor beta chain under discussion was sequenced for a study of patients and donors after allogeneic stem cell transplantation. The CDR3 extends over 15 amino acids. V was pared by 5 bases and J by 1 base, with 8 bases of the junction left unmatched. CDR1 SGHVS and CDR2 FQNEAQ come from the germline V gene. TCRdb independently ran MiXCR on the RT-PCR reads; one entry per CDR3 protein. The data show 900,000 to 1,000,000 distinct CDR3 sequences, under 20% seen once. This clonotype appeared many times. Input material: blood, either unsorted or a sorted T cell fraction (not recorded which). The clonotype comes from a human donor who was either an allogeneic HSCT recipient or a stem cell or donor lymphocyte infusion donor (not recorded which). It is not recorded whose cells these are; they may come from a transplant donor. The V call is TRBV7-8, the J call TRBJ2-7; 7 nucleotides agree with TRBD2. The DNA for the CDR3 is TGTGCCAGCAGCCCGAGGACTAGTTTTTCCTACGAGCAGTACTTC. Translation: CASSPRTSFSYEQYF.